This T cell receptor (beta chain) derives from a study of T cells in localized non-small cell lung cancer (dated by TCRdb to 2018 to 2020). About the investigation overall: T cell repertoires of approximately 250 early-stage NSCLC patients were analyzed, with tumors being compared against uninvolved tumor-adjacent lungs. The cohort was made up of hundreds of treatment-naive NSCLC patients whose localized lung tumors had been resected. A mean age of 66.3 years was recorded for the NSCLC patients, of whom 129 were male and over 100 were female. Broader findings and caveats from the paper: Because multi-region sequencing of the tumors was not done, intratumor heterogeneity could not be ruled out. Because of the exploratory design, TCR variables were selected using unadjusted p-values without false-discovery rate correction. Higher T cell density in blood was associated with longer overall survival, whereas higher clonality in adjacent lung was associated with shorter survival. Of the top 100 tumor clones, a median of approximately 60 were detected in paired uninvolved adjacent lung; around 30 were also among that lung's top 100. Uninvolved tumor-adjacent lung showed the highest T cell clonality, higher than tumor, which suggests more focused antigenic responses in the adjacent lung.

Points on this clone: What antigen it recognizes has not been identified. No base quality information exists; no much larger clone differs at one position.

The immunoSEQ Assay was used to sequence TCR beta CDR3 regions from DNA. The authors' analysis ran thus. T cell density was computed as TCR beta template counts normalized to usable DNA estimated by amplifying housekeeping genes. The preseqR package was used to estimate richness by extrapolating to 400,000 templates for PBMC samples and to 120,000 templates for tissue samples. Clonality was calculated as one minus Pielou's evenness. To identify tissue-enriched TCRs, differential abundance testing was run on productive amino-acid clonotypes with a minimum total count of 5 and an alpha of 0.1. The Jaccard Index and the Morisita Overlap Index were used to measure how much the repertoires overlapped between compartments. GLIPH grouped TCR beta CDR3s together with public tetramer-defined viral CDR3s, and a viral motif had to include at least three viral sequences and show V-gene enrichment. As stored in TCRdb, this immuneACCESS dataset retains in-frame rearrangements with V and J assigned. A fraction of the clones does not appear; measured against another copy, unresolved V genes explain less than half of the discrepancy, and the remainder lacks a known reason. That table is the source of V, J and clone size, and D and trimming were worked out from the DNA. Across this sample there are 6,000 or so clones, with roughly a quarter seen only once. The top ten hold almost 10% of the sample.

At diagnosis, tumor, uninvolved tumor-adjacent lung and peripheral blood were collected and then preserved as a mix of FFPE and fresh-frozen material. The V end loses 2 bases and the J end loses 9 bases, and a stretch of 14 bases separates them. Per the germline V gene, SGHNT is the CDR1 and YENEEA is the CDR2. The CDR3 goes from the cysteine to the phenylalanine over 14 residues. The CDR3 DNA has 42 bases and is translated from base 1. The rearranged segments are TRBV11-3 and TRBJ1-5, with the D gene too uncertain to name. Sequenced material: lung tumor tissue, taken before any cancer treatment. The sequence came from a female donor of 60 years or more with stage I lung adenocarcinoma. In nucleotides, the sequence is TGTGCCAGCAGCTTAAATCCCGACGTTTTGCCCCAGCATTTT. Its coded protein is CASSLNPDVLPQHF.